This TCR beta chain stems from a study of cytomegalovirus exposure and HLA in healthy donors. The PCR employed 60 Vbeta primers together with 13 Jbeta primers. Generated by immunoSEQ multiplex PCR, the TCRdb table keeps only in-frame clones and is missing some. The data show 100,000 to 150,000 clones, with approximately 78% seen just once and roughly 6.3% held by the top ten. The sample holds a few counts of this clone. The V gene's germline CDR1 is WSHSY and CDR2 SAAADI. Trimming stripped 4 bases from V and 12 bases from J, with 19 bases between. The CDR3 has 14 amino acids. Sequencing input: PBMCs. The chain recombines TRBV10-2 with TRBJ2-4; weak D call: TRBD1 (5 bases). The origin of this receptor is a woman aged 40 to 50 in good health and CMV-seronegative. For the CDR3, the DNA is TGCGCCAGCAGTGCGACTGGACCTGGGGCATGTCAGTACTTC. Protein: CASSATGPGACQYF.